What follows are 31 T cell receptor beta chains derived from one specimen sequenced in a study of T cells in Graves' hyperthyroidism and ophthalmopathy. Authors of the study amplified TCR beta CDR3 regions from RNA transcripts. A set of HTBI primers served as the primers for a first-round RT-PCR of the TCR CDR3. TCRdb fed the multiplex PCR reads into MiXCR, producing one record per CDR3 protein. The table includes a few hundred thousand distinct CDR3 sequences, approximately 14% detected once. Specimen: blood. All receptors derive from a woman younger than 45 with Graves' hyperthyroidism.

The rearrangement links TRBV6-2 or TRBV6-3 to TRBJ2-1; possibly TRBD2 for D (6 bases). In germline, CDR1 is MNHEY, CDR2 SVGEGT. The length of the CDR3 is 14 residues. Trimming removed 5 bases at V and 6 bases at J, with 14 bases between. In DNA form, the CDR3 reads TGTGCCAGCAGTCAGTCGGGCGGGGTCAATGAGCAGTTCTTC. As protein: CASSQSGGVNEQFF.

This clonotype was counted only a few times. This CDR3 is CSARRPGVSYYGYTF. Here the CDR3 DNA reads TGCAGTGCTAGGAGACCCGGGGTCTCATACTATGGCTACACCTTC. The chain combines TRBV20-1 with TRBJ1-2, with D hard to call. The germline V gene has CDR1 DFQATT and CDR2 SNEGSKA (reference sequence). The V end was cut by 3 bases, the J end by 3 bases, with 17 bases between. The CDR3 length is 15 residues.

The chain has TRBV5-1 and TRBJ2-7, with 13 bases lining up with TRBD2. The CDR3 contains 16 residues. The V and J ends lost 0 bases and 5 bases, in that order; junction bases with no gene match: 5. Germline V gene data show CDR1 as SGHRS and CDR2 as YFSETQ. CDR3 region: CASSLVGLAGSNEQYF. The CDR3 nucleotides read TGCGCCAGCAGCTTGGTGGGACTAGCGGGATCGAACGAGCAGTACTTC. The full variable domain, rest sourced from reference TRBV5-1 and TRBJ2-7, is KAGVTQTPRYLIKTRGQQVTLSCSPISGHRSVSWYQQTPGQGLQFLFEYFSETQRNKGNFPGRFSGRQFSNSRSEMNVSTLELGDSALYLCASSLVGLAGSNEQYFGPGTRLTVT.

This chain joins TRBV6-1 and TRBJ1-5; 7 bases are shared with TRBD1. The CDR3 consists of 14 residues. Germline V gene lookup returns CDR1 MNHNS and CDR2 SASEGT. The trim removed 8 bases at V and 4 bases at J, leaving 8 bases unmatched. The CDR3 DNA reads TGTGCCAGCTGTCAGGACAGGTCAAATCAGCCCCAGCATTTT. Its translation is CASCQDRSNQPQHF.

The J gene is TRBJ2-7, the V gene TRBV29-1; 13 nucleotides align to TRBD2. Trimming cost V 2 bases and J 5 bases; bases outside gene matches: 3. In germline, CDR1 is SQVTM, CDR2 ANQGSEA. The CDR3 has 14 amino acids. The CDR3 DNA follows: TGCAGCGTTGAAAGGACTAGCGGGAGACACGAGCAGTACTTC. This sequence encodes CSVERTSGRHEQYF.

This clonotype was found many times. The V gene is TRBV27, the J gene TRBJ1-1; D not certain. The CDR3 length is 14 residues. V was trimmed by 4 bases and J by 0 bases, leaving 9 bases between them. Germline CDR1 is MNHEY and CDR2 is SMNVEV (reference sequence). The CDR3 reads CASSSRGMNTEAFF. For the CDR3, the DNA is TGTGCCAGCAGTTCGCGAGGGATGAACACTGAAGCTTTCTTT.

In this sample, this clonotype turned up a few times. The genes are TRBV3-1 and TRBJ2-1, with 7 bases that match TRBD2. Germline V gene data show CDR1 as LGHDT and CDR2 as YNNKEL (reference sequence). The CDR3 loop spans 15 amino acids. V lost 7 bases, J lost 7 bases, and 13 bases stayed unmatched. CDR3 in amino acids: CASTLLGGGINEQFF. The CDR3 DNA reads TGTGCCAGCACCCTCTTGGGGGGAGGGATAAATGAGCAGTTCTTC.

Many counts were recorded for this clonotype. The V gene is TRBV6-1, the J gene TRBJ2-1, with 11 bases fitting TRBD2. CDR1 is MNHNS, CDR2 SASEGT, per germline. CDR3 length equals 19 residues. With V trimmed by 0 bases and J by 10 bases, 17 bases remained unmatched. This CDR3 is CASSEALPGLAGGTGEQFF. Written as DNA, the CDR3 is TGTGCCAGCAGTGAAGCGCTTCCCGGGCTAGCGGGAGGAACGGGCGAGCAGTTCTTC.

This clonotype was picked up many times. The chain employs TRBV3-1 and TRBJ1-1; 8 bases align to TRBD1. V lost 1 base, J lost 9 bases, and 4 bases stayed unmatched. The CDR3 has 13 amino acids. Germline lookup yields CDR1 LGHDT and CDR2 YNNKEL (reference sequence). The CDR3 nucleotides are TGTGCCAGCAGCCAAGGTGGACAGGGTAAAGCTTTCTTT. Translated, it gives CASSQGGQGKAFF.

The chain has TRBV12-3 or TRBV12-4 and TRBJ2-6; unclear D gene. The ends were cut back, 3 bases at V and 3 bases at J, with 9 bases in the middle. The CDR3 has 15 residues. This chain's CDR3 is CASSLGSGGANVLTF. Written as DNA, the CDR3 is TGTGCCAGCAGTTTGGGATCGGGTGGGGCCAACGTCCTGACTTTC.

This chain uses TRBV6-2 or TRBV6-3 with TRBJ1-2, with a weak D call TRBD1 (6 bases). The CDR3 contains 15 residues. CDR1 MNHEY and CDR2 SVGEGT come from the germline V gene. V lost 5 bases to trimming and J lost 4 bases, with 17 bases between them. The CDR3 is CASSILYRVSYGYTF. The CDR3 coding sequence is TGTGCCAGCAGTATCCTCTACAGGGTCTCCTATGGCTACACCTTC.

This clonotype was seen at least ten times. This chain joins TRBV6-1 and TRBJ2-7; 7 bases are a match to TRBD2. Looked up from germline, CDR1 is MNHNS and CDR2 is SASEGT. This CDR3 has 12 amino acids. With 7 bases clipped from V and 4 bases from J, the junction kept 4 bases outside the gene matches. The CDR3 is CASKGGSYEQYF. DNA of the CDR3: TGTGCCAGCAAGGGCGGGAGTTACGAGCAGTACTTC.

A remark on this clonotype: A much larger clone is a single base away; this may be a read error. The chain employs TRBV27 and TRBJ2-7; TRBD1 matches 8 bases. The CDR3 extends over 14 amino acids. Germline CDR1 and CDR2: MNHEY and SMNVEV (reference sequence). V lost 5 bases, J lost 4 bases, and 7 bases stayed unmatched. CDR3 bases: TGTGCCAGCAGTGGGGCCGGGACAGGTTACGAGCAGTACTTC. Amino acids: CASSGAGTGYEQYF.

This clonotype was detected ten times or more. The chain employs TRBV11-2 and TRBJ1-1, with D hard to call. Per germline, CDR1 SGHAT and CDR2 FQNNGV. The CDR3 length is 12 residues. V shed 5 bases and J shed 10 bases, with 14 bases lying between them. The CDR3 DNA is TGTGCCAGCAGCGACGGGGAGAGAGGAGCTTTCTTT. The encoded protein is CASSDGERGAFF.

The V gene is TRBV6-2 or TRBV6-3, the J gene TRBJ2-1; D gene uncertain. The CDR3 covers 14 residues. Germline V gene sequence: CDR1 MNHEY, CDR2 SVGEGT. V lost 3 bases to trimming and J lost 6 bases, with 12 bases between them. Here the CDR3 DNA reads TGTGCCAGCAGTTATACTAAATGGGGCAATGAGCAGTTCTTC. Protein product: CASSYTKWGNEQFF.

This clonotype was seen repeatedly, ten times or more. The CDR3 is CASSLAQGATYEQYF. The CDR3, as DNA: TGTGCCAGCAGCTTAGCCCAAGGGGCCACCTACGAGCAGTACTTC. The chain links TRBV7-6 to TRBJ2-7, with a possible D match to TRBD1 (5 bases). Deletions cut 0 bases from V and 2 bases from J, with 11 bases between. Germline lookup yields CDR1 SGHVS and CDR2 FNYEAQ. CDR3 length: 15 residues.

This chain connects TRBV7-9 to TRBJ2-2; D unclear. Between the trimmed V and J ends, which lost 6 bases and 7 bases, there was a span of 24 bases. Germline V CDR1 and CDR2: SEHNR, FQNEAQ (reference sequence). This CDR3 has 17 residues. CDR3 in DNA: TGTGCCAGCAGTCCGAGACGGATACACCGGCTTAGCGGGGAGCTGTTTTTT. Protein product: CASSPRRIHRLSGELFF.

In this sample, this clonotype turned up a few times. This chain joins TRBV6-1 and TRBJ1-1, with D uncertain. The CDR3 spans 15 residues. The germline CDR1 and CDR2 sequences are MNHNS and SASEGT. V was clipped by 7 bases and J by 0 bases, with 15 bases between them. The CDR3: CASILNPEMNTEAFF. The CDR3, as DNA: TGTGCCAGCATCCTTAACCCCGAAATGAACACTGAAGCTTTCTTT.

This chain uses TRBV12-3 or TRBV12-4 with TRBJ2-7; 14 bases agree with TRBD2. V was clipped by 8 bases and J by 0 bases; unmatched bases: 15. The length of the CDR3 is 19 residues. In DNA, the CDR3 is TGTGCCAGCTCGGGGGCGACAGGGGGGACTAGCGGGAGCTCCTACGAGCAGTACTTC. Amino acid sequence: CASSGATGGTSGSSYEQYF.

This clonotype was seen repeatedly, ten times or more. The chain employs TRBV2 and TRBJ2-1; D possibly matches TRBD1 or TRBD2 (6 bases each). The germline CDR1 and CDR2 sequences are SNHLY and FYNNEI. Trimming left V 4 bases short and J 5 bases short, with 12 bases between. This CDR3 has 14 residues. The CDR3 region has the DNA TGTGCCAGCAGTGGTTTTAGGGGGGACAATGAGCAGTTCTTC. Protein: CASSGFRGDNEQFF.

The chain carries TRBV5-5 and TRBJ2-7; a weak D match, TRBD2 (6 bases). The CDR3 contains 17 residues. Germline V gives CDR1 SGHKS, CDR2 YYEKEE (reference sequence). V was shortened by 4 bases and J by 2 bases, with 22 bases between the two germline ends. CDR3 amino acids: CASSPMRARDQTYEQYF. CDR3 DNA sequence: TGTGCCAGCAGCCCCATGCGGGCGCGGGACCAGACCTACGAGCAGTACTTC. The full variable domain, with the rest looked up from reference TRBV5-5 and TRBJ2-7, is DAGVTQSPTHLIKTRGQQVTLRCSPISGHKSVSWYQQVLGQGPQFIFQYYEKEERGRGNFPDRFSARQFPNYSSELNVNALLLGDSALYLCASSPMRARDQTYEQYFGPGTRLTVT.

The chain links TRBV28 to TRBJ2-5; 9 nucleotides agree with TRBD1. V lost 1 base, J lost 2 bases, and 8 bases stayed unmatched. CDR3 length: 17 residues. CDR1 and CDR2 from the germline V gene are MDHEN and SYDVKM. Here the CDR3 DNA reads TGTGCCAGCAGTTTATACGGGACAGGGCGTTTACAAGAGACCCAGTACTTC. Translation: CASSLYGTGRLQETQYF.

This clonotype was seen a handful of times. This rearrangement joins TRBV12-5 to TRBJ2-1; possible D gene TRBD1, 6 bases. Per germline, CDR1 LGHNT and CDR2 FRNRAP. Trimming took 3 bases from V and 2 from J, leaving 17 bases between them. The CDR3 spans 17 residues. The CDR3 sequence is CASGFLVGDNPYNEQFF. The CDR3 DNA reads TGTGCTAGTGGTTTCTTGGTGGGGGACAACCCCTACAATGAGCAGTTCTTC.

This clonotype was found many times. The V and J genes are TRBV28 and TRBJ2-4; 14 nucleotides line up with TRBD2. V gave up 5 bases and J gave up 9 bases; unmatched junction bases: 9. Germline CDR1 MDHEN, CDR2 SYDVKM. The CDR3 is made up of 16 amino acids. CDR3 loop: CASSPLGLAGVGIQYF. In DNA form, the CDR3 reads TGTGCCAGCAGTCCACTGGGACTAGCGGGAGTTGGCATTCAGTACTTC.

This clonotype was recorded many times. V is TRBV6-2 or TRBV6-3 and J is TRBJ2-2; either TRBD1 or TRBD2 may fit D (5 bases each). The CDR3 contains 14 residues. Trimming left V 4 bases short and J 4 bases short, with 10 bases between. The germline CDR1 and CDR2 sequences are MNHEY and SVGEGT. CDR3 bases: TGTGCCAGCAGTTCAGGGACCATCACCGGGGAGCTGTTTTTT. Its translation: CASSSGTITGELFF.

The chain employs TRBV20-1 and TRBJ1-6; no clear D. The CDR3 runs to 13 residues. The germline CDR1 and CDR2 sequences are DFQATT and SNEGSKA (reference sequence). V was cut by 2 bases and J by 8 bases, with 10 bases left in between. The chain's CDR3 is CSARQQLDSPLHF. The CDR3 nucleotides are TGCAGTGCTAGACAACAGTTAGATTCACCCCTCCACTTT.

Concerning this clonotype: This sequence may be a read error, since a much larger clone differs from it by one base. This chain links TRBV5-4 with TRBJ1-5; no clear D gene. Germline V gene sequence: CDR1 SGHNT, CDR2 YYREEE (reference sequence). Between the trimmed V and J ends, which lost 4 bases and 0 bases, there was a span of 8 bases. CDR3 length: 14 amino acids. The CDR3 protein is CASSAGFSNQPQHF. The CDR3 region has the DNA TGTGCCAGCAGCGCGGGTTTTAGCAATCAGCCCCAGCATTTT.

On this clonotype: Just one base apart from a much larger clone, this may be a read error. The rearrangement joins TRBV24-1 to TRBJ2-1; 10 bases are a match to TRBD1. This CDR3 contains 15 residues. The germline gives CDR1 KGHDR, CDR2 SFDVKD. The CDR3 DNA reads TGTGCCACCAGTGACCGGGGACAGGGGAGGAATGTGCAGTTCTTC. This sequence encodes CATSDRGQGRNVQFF.

V gene TRBV6-2 or TRBV6-3 combines with J gene TRBJ2-1; 9 nucleotides match TRBD2. CDR3 length equals 15 residues. The trim removed 7 bases at V and 4 bases at J, leaving 8 bases unmatched. CDR1 is MNHEY and CDR2 is SVGEGT in the germline V gene. CDR3 DNA: TGTGCCAGCATTATTAGCGGGAGTGCTTACAATGAGCAGTTCTTC. It encodes CASIISGSAYNEQFF.

On this clonotype itself: This could be a read error, since a much larger clone is one nucleotide away. The chain couples TRBV30 to TRBJ1-1; possible D gene TRBD1, 6 bases. Germline-derived CDR1 and CDR2 are GTSNPN and SVGIG (reference sequence). This CDR3 has 11 residues. DNA for the CDR3: TGTGCCTGGACAAGCAGGGGTGAAACTTTCTTT. It yields the protein CAWTSRGETFF.

V gene TRBV15 combines with J gene TRBJ1-4, with a weak D call TRBD1 (6 bases). Trimming left V 4 bases short and J 2 bases short, with 8 bases between. There are 14 residues in the CDR3. In germline, CDR1 is LNHNV, CDR2 YYDKDF (reference sequence). The CDR3 spells CATSTGETNEKLFF. CDR3 in DNA: TGTGCCACCAGCACAGGGGAGACTAATGAAAAACTGTTTTTT.